This T cell receptor beta chain was recorded in a study of T cell responses to AZD1222 COVID-19 vaccine. Overall study results and limits: Epitopes outside B.1.351 and B.1.1.7 mutated regions reportedly drew nearly half of spike TCRs. Spike-wide coverage was observed for vaccine-associated CD4 TCRs, with dominant responses at 160-218 and 743-854. There were mostly white British donors and more females than males, and clonal diversity was possibly underestimated. Recipients of two AZD1222 doses showed rising Spike-specific TCR breadth and depth.

The table came from immunoSEQ multiplex PCR; TCRdb's copy has only in-frame clones and leaves some out. In the table there are some 120,000 clones, roughly 90% of which are singletons. V lost 1 base, J lost 3 bases, and 2 bases stayed unmatched. Germline V gene sequence: CDR1 SGHRS, CDR2 YFSETQ. This CDR3 has 15 residues. The sample holds one count of this clone. Antigen unknown. The receptor was isolated from an adult in good health. The source material was peripheral blood, sampled on day 0 of AZD1222 vaccination. The chain has TRBV5-1 and TRBJ2-2, with TRBD2 identical over 8 bases. CDR3 protein: CASSLTSGYTGELFF. The CDR3 bases are TGCGCCAGCAGCTTGACTAGCGGCTACACCGGGGAGCTGTTTTTT.